This T cell receptor beta chain was recovered during a study of siplizumab effects on memory and regulatory T cells. Study observations and caveats: Mapping to unstimulated subsets was achieved for only a minor fraction of alloreactive clones. Siplizumab caused a significant drop in alloreactive sequences traceable to unstimulated CD4+ memory cells.

The germline CDR1 and CDR2 sequences are SEHNR and FQNEAQ (reference sequence). Trimming left V 5 bases short and J 4 bases short, with 11 bases between. This CDR3 has 13 residues. The method was immunoSEQ multiplex PCR; TCRdb's version includes in-frame clones alone and lacks a portion of them. The data contain roughly 69,000 clones, roughly 83% of them singletons. Notes on this clone: The antigen is not known.

The clonotype was recovered from a human donor in good health. The chain uses TRBV7-9 and TRBJ1-1; TRBD1 might be the D (5 bases). The sequencing input was memory CD4+ T cells sorted from blood. The CDR3 is CASSPDSLTEAFF. DNA of the CDR3: TGTGCCAGCAGCCCTGACAGCCTCACTGAAGCTTTCTTT.